This TCR beta chain originates from a study of OX40 agonist ivuxolimab in advanced cancers. Regarding the study as a whole: At 0.1-3.0 mg/kg, partial responders had clonal expansion among the lowest observed.

This CDR3 spans 16 amino acids. V was shortened by 6 bases and J by 7 bases, with 24 bases between the two germline ends. Germline lookup yields CDR1 SNHLY and CDR2 FYNNEI. Generated by immunoSEQ multiplex PCR, the TCRdb table keeps only in-frame clones and is missing some. The sample has around 64,000 clones, about four fifths seen once. Remarks on this clone: Its antigen is as yet unknown.

The sequenced sample was CD4+ or CD8+ T cells sorted from blood, obtained in a trial of the OX40 agonist ivuxolimab. The V and J genes are TRBV2 and TRBJ2-5; D is perhaps TRBD2 (7 bases). This sequence originates from an adult with an advanced solid tumor such as melanoma, head and neck, liver or kidney cancer. CDR3 DNA: TGTGCCAGCAGCCCCCATGGACTAGAGGGGGTGGGGACCCAGTACTTC. Its protein is CASSPHGLEGVGTQYF.